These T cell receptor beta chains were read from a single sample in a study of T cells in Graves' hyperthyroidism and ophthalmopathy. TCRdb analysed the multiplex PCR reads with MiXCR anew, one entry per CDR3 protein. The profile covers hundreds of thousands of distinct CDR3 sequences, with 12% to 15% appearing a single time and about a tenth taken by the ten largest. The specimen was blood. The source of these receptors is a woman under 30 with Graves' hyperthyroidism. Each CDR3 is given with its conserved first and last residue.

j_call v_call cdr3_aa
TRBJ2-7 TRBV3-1 CASSPGLAGTYEQYF
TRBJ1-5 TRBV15 CATSREGQGVQPQHF
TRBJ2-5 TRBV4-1 CASTRFPRLADQETQYF
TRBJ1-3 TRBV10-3 CAVTGGSGNTIYF
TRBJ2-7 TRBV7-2 CASSLSRSSYEQYF
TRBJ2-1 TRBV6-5 CASSSLGDRGLREQFF
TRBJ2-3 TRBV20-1 CSARDRLAGVSTGTQYF
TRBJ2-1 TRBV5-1 CASSGLRESSYNEQFF
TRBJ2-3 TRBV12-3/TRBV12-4 CASSPLAGEHSSTDTQYF
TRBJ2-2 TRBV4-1 CASSQDNAGELFF
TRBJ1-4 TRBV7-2 CASSQDSRREKLFF
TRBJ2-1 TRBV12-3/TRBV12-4 CASSARLAGGYNEQFF
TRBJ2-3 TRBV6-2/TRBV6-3 CASSYSASGRSDTQYF
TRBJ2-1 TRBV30 CAWRNDGDPYNEQFF
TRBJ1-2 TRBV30 CAWSGQGTYGYTF
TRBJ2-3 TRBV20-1 CSATRRPSTDTQYF
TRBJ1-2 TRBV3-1 CASSQGVGGTYGYTF
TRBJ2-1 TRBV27 CASSLGLASGRGYNEQFF
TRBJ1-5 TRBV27 CASKRQGSNQPQHF
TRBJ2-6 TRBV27 CASSYGTGSGANVLTF